This T cell receptor (beta chain) was recorded in a study of T cells in Graves' hyperthyroidism and ophthalmopathy. The study's findings and limits: For ophthalmopathy, model prediction preceded onset by a median around 7 months.

The length of the CDR3 is 10 residues. Trimming took 10 bases from V and 3 from J, leaving 7 bases between them. Germline CDR1 is MNHNS and CDR2 is SASEGT. In the case of this clonotype: Antigen: not known.

The CDR3 regions of TCR beta were amplified from RNA transcripts. The TCR CDR3 was amplified in a first-round RT-PCR using the HTBI primer set. TCRdb recomputed calls from the multiplex PCR reads with MiXCR, one row per CDR3 protein. The sample lists about half a million distinct CDR3 sequences; under 25% were seen once. This sequence originates from an older woman with Graves' ophthalmopathy. The specimen was blood. The chain couples TRBV6-1 to TRBJ2-7, with D tentatively TRBD1 or TRBD2 (5 bases each). The CDR3: CATGGYEQYF. CDR3 nucleotide sequence: TGTGCCACTGGGGGCTACGAGCAGTACTTC.